The 32 T cell receptor beta chains listed next were all sequenced from one sample in a study of response to subunit inactivated influenza vaccine. MiXCR, applied by TCRdb to the RT-PCR reads, yields one record per CDR3 protein. The profile covers 400,000 to 650,000 distinct CDR3 sequences, with approximately 7.7% appearing a single time and roughly 13% taken by the ten largest. This specimen consisted of PBMCs from blood, obtained less than 30 months after vaccination. Every receptor here comes from a man aged 45 to 70 who received an inactivated influenza vaccine.

The chain couples TRBV7-9 to TRBJ2-2, with 11 positions matching TRBD2. The V and J ends lost 5 bases and 3 bases, in that order; junction bases with no gene match: 2. The CDR3 length is 15 residues. Per germline, CDR1 SEHNR and CDR2 FQNEAQ (reference sequence). CDR3 region: CASSGTSGDTGELFF. CDR3 DNA: TGTGCCAGCAGCGGGACTAGCGGAGACACCGGGGAGCTGTTTTTT.

This clonotype has at least ten counts. V usage is TRBV6-5 and J usage is TRBJ2-1; the match to TRBD1 covers 7 bases. V dropped 1 base and J dropped 9; count of bases not matched to a gene: 6. Per germline, CDR1 MNHEY and CDR2 SVGAGI. This CDR3 comprises 14 residues. This CDR3 is CASSYLKGGGEQFF. In nucleotides, the CDR3 is TGTGCCAGCAGTTACTTGAAAGGGGGCGGTGAGCAGTTCTTC.

The table lists this clonotype with many counts. The chain uses TRBV7-8 and TRBJ1-5; D is undetermined. V lost 5 bases and J 2 bases, leaving 10 bases between the germline ends. The CDR3 is 14 residues long. Germline values: CDR1 SGHVS, CDR2 FQNEAQ. Written as DNA, the CDR3 is TGTGCCAGCAGCCCCCTCACTGGCAATCAGCCCCAGCATTTT. This sequence encodes CASSPLTGNQPQHF.

Turning to this clonotype: Its ends do not fully match the called genes, so a read error is possible. This chain links TRBV12-3 or TRBV12-4 with TRBJ1-3, with D hard to call. The length of the CDR3 is 14 residues. The CDR3: CASSGPSSGNTIYF. The CDR3 nucleotides read TGTGCCAGCAGCGGACCGTCCTCTGGAAATACCATATATTTT.

The chain carries TRBV20-1 and TRBJ2-1; D is possibly TRBD2 (5 bases). The CDR3 runs to 14 residues. Per the germline V gene, CDR1 is DFQATT and CDR2 is SNEGSKA (reference sequence). The CDR3 spells CSADNQRSYNEQFF. The CDR3 nucleotides are TGCAGCGCTGACAACCAGCGGTCCTACAATGAGCAGTTCTTC.

This clonotype was detected only a few times. V and J are TRBV7-2 and TRBJ2-3, with unresolved D. V lost 1 base to trimming and J lost 4 bases, with 9 bases between them. There are 14 residues in the CDR3. Germline V CDR1 and CDR2: SGHTA, FQGNSA. The CDR3 DNA reads as TGTGCCAGCAGCTTAGGACATCGCCCAGATACGCAGTATTTT. Translated, it gives CASSLGHRPDTQYF.

This clonotype was seen repeatedly, ten times or more. This rearrangement joins TRBV18 to TRBJ2-1; D unclear. CDR1 KGHSH and CDR2 LQKENI come from the germline V gene. There are 14 residues in the CDR3. V lost 4 bases to trimming and J lost 3 bases, with 10 bases between them. The CDR3 loop is CASSRSSSYNEQFF. DNA of the CDR3: TGTGCCAGCTCACGTTCGAGCAGCTACAATGAGCAGTTCTTC.

In its sample, this clonotype was seen a few times. The chain is built from TRBV6-1 and TRBJ2-7, with D hard to call. The ends were cut back, 5 bases at V and 3 bases at J, with 11 bases in the middle. The length of the CDR3 is 13 residues. Germline loops: CDR1 MNHNS, CDR2 SASEGT. Here the CDR3 reads CASSSVGGYEQYF. DNA for the CDR3: TGTGCCAGCAGTAGCGTTGGTGGCTACGAGCAGTACTTC.

The rearrangement uses TRBV20-1 and TRBJ2-1; 7 bases are a match to TRBD2. V trimming: 6 bases; J trimming: 0 bases; junction bases outside the gene matches: 11. The CDR3 length is 16 residues. CDR1 and CDR2 (germline): DFQATT, SNEGSKA (reference sequence). DNA of the CDR3: TGCAGTGCCCGGGGCCAACTAGCGAGCTCCTACAATGAGCAGTTCTTC. As protein: CSARGQLASSYNEQFF.

This clonotype was observed a few times. This sequence joins TRBV20-1 and TRBJ1-6; TRBD1 matches at 7 bases. CDR1 and CDR2 from the germline V gene are DFQATT and SNEGSKA (reference sequence). The CDR3 consists of 14 residues. Unmatched junction bases numbered 8, after V lost 5 bases and J lost 7 bases. CDR3 sequence reads: CSAGLGTANSPLHF. The CDR3 coding sequence is TGCAGTGCTGGCCTCGGGACAGCCAATTCACCCCTCCACTTT.

Remarks on this clonotype: This CDR3 is missing its conserved last phenylalanine or tryptophan, likely due to a read error. The limits of the CDR3 on the DNA are not certain, so only TCRdb's listed CDR3 is given. J is TRBJ2-7 and V is TRBV21-1; the table's D gene call, TRBD1, was not cross checked with the DNA. TRBV21-1 is noted as a pseudogene. The CDR3 extends over 8 residues, inclusive of both ends. CDR3 region: CASSTPEG.

The rearrangement uses TRBV2 and TRBJ2-7; TRBD1 matches 9 bases. The V gene end was trimmed by 3 bases and the J gene end by 11 bases; junction bases not matched to a gene: 11. Germline CDR1 reads SNHLY; CDR2 reads FYNNEI. This CDR3 is 14 amino acids long. In nucleotides, the CDR3 is TGTGCCAGCAGTGACCGGGACAGGGCTAGGGGGAAGTACTTC. Translation gives CASSDRDRARGKYF.

This clonotype has at least ten counts. The chain employs TRBV10-2 and TRBJ2-3, with 12 bases lining up with TRBD1. Germline-derived CDR1 and CDR2 are WSHSY and SAAADI. CDR3 length: 18 residues. The V segment lost 5 bases and the J segment 3 bases; nucleotides outside the gene matches: 12. The CDR3 DNA reads as TGCGCCAGCAGTCGAGGGACAGGGGGCGGGGAGAGGACAGATACGCAGTATTTT. This gives the protein CASSRGTGGGERTDTQYF.

This rearrangement joins TRBV12-3 or TRBV12-4 to TRBJ2-4; TRBD2 matches at 9 bases. Unmatched junction bases numbered 4, after V lost 4 bases and J lost 6 bases. The CDR3 has 14 amino acids. The CDR3 here is CASSSSAGGNIQYF. As DNA, the CDR3 is TGTGCCAGCAGTTCCTCAGCGGGGGGAAACATTCAGTACTTC.

This clonotype was found many times. This chain links TRBV7-2 with TRBJ2-3; D is unclear. Trimming cost V 2 bases and J 5 bases, with 5 bases left between them. The V gene's germline CDR1 is SGHTA and CDR2 FQGNSA. The CDR3 is made up of 12 amino acids. The CDR3 DNA sequence: TGTGCCAGCAGCTTATACAAAGATACGCAGTATTTT. This sequence encodes CASSLYKDTQYF.

This clonotype was seen ten or more times. The chain links TRBV27 to TRBJ1-6; tentatively, D is TRBD1 (5 bases). This CDR3 contains 15 residues. Germline CDR1 and CDR2: MNHEY and SMNVEV (reference sequence). Trimming removed 0 bases at V and 10 bases at J, with 13 bases between. DNA for the CDR3: TGTGCCAGCAGTTTATCGGAGGGGCTGGGGTCACCCCTCCACTTT. Amino acid sequence: CASSLSEGLGSPLHF.

A few counts support this clonotype. This rearrangement joins TRBV18 to TRBJ2-3, with 10 bases that match TRBD2. Germline-derived CDR1 and CDR2 are KGHSH and LQKENI. Germline trimming cut 3 bases from V and 3 bases from J; bases unmatched to any gene: 3. The CDR3 is 15 amino acids. CDR3 in amino acids: CASSPGLAKTDTQYF. CDR3 coding DNA: TGTGCCAGCTCACCGGGACTAGCGAAAACAGATACGCAGTATTTT.

This clonotype occurred many times. The genes are TRBV5-5 and TRBJ1-3; D unclear. This CDR3 has 14 amino acids. CDR1 and CDR2 (germline): SGHKS, YYEKEE (reference sequence). The V gene lost 4 bases and the J gene lost 1 base, with 9 bases spanning the gap. DNA of the CDR3: TGTGCCAGCAGCGTGGACGCATCTGGAAACACCATATATTTT. Protein: CASSVDASGNTIYF.

This clonotype was detected a few times. J is TRBJ1-6 and V is TRBV27; 9 positions match TRBD1. The V gene end was trimmed by 6 bases and the J gene end by 4 bases; junction bases not matched to a gene: 7. CDR1 and CDR2 from the germline V gene are MNHEY and SMNVEV (reference sequence). The CDR3 extends over 16 amino acids. In DNA form, the CDR3 reads TGTGCCAGCAGGGACAGGGGCGTGAGTTATAATTCACCCCTCCACTTT. This sequence encodes CASRDRGVSYNSPLHF.

This clonotype was counted at least ten times. J is TRBJ2-1 and V is TRBV12-3 or TRBV12-4, with D perhaps given as TRBD1 or TRBD2 (5 bases each). The CDR3 runs to 15 residues. Trimming shortened V by 7 bases and J by 6 bases, and 19 bases separated the two germline ends. CDR3 sequence (DNA): TGTGCCAGCACCCGGGCCGGGACGCCAGTCAATGAGCAGTTCTTC. Amino acid sequence: CASTRAGTPVNEQFF.

This clonotype was found many times. The chain has TRBV11-3 and TRBJ2-2, with 8 positions matching TRBD1. With 1 base clipped from V and 8 bases from J, the junction kept 6 bases outside the gene matches. Germline V gives CDR1 SGHNT, CDR2 YENEEA. The CDR3 is 15 amino acids. The CDR3 DNA reads TGTGCCAGCAGCTTAGGCCAGGGGGCTTCGGGGGAGCTGTTTTTT. Its protein product is CASSLGQGASGELFF.

This chain uses TRBV12-3 or TRBV12-4 with TRBJ1-6, with 7 nucleotides matching TRBD1. The ends lost 2 bases at V and 7 bases at J; junction bases unmatched: 5. CDR3 length: 15 amino acids. The CDR3 DNA reads as TGTGCCAGCAGTTTATCGACAGGGTTCAATTCACCCCTCCACTTT. It is translated as CASSLSTGFNSPLHF.

This clonotype was picked up many times. The chain is built from TRBV4-3 and TRBJ1-2; D is uncertain. Trimming took off 1 base at V and 9 bases at J, with 9 bases between the two ends. CDR1 is LGHNA and CDR2 is YSLEER in the germline V gene. CDR3 length equals 12 residues. The CDR3 here is CASSQGSGSYTF. As DNA, the CDR3 is TGCGCCAGCAGCCAAGGGAGCGGGAGCTACACCTTC.

This clonotype was counted ten times or more. This chain uses TRBV27 with TRBJ2-3; D is unresolved. V lost 5 bases to trimming and J lost 7 bases, with 10 bases between them. The V gene's germline CDR1 is MNHEY and CDR2 SMNVEV (reference sequence). The CDR3 has 12 residues. The CDR3 DNA is TGTGCCAGCAGTCCACGGGCGAATACGCAGTATTTT. It translates to CASSPRANTQYF.

This clonotype was recorded a few times. The genes are TRBV7-2 and TRBJ2-2; possibly TRBD1 for D (6 bases). In germline, CDR1 is SGHTA, CDR2 FQGNSA. V lost 3 bases and J 5 bases, leaving 16 bases between the germline ends. The CDR3 has 16 residues. The CDR3 nucleotides read TGTGCCAGCAGCTTTTTTCCGAGGACAGAGACCGGGGAGCTGTTTTTT. Translation: CASSFFPRTETGELFF. Together with reference TRBV7-2 and TRBJ2-2, the CDR3 gives the full variable domain: GAGVSQSPSNKVTEKGKDVELRCDPISGHTALYWYRQSLGQGLEFLIYFQGNSAPDKSGLPSDRFSAERTGGSVSTLTIQRTQQEDSAVYLCASSFFPRTETGELFFGEGSRLTVL.

This clonotype came up once. At one end, the junction sequence differs from germline, possibly due to a read error. This rearrangement joins TRBV3-1 to TRBJ1-4; 9 nucleotides line up with TRBD1. The germline V gene has CDR1 LGHDT and CDR2 YNNKEL (reference sequence). The CDR3 totals 15 residues. CDR3 region: CACSRYRGPNEKLFF. For the CDR3, the DNA is TGTGCCTGCAGCCGGTACAGGGGGCCTAATGAAAAACTGTTTTTT. Complete variable domain (other parts from reference TRBV3-1 and TRBJ1-4): DTAVSQTPKYLVTQMGNDKSIKCEQNLGHDTMYWYKQDSKKFLKIMFSYNNKELIINETVPNRFSPKSPDKAHLNLHINSLELGDSAVYFCACSRYRGPNEKLFFGSGTQLSVL.

The sample holds many counts of this clonotype. The V gene is TRBV21-1, the J gene TRBJ2-7; the D call TRBD1 from the table was never checked on the DNA. TRBV21-1 is recorded as a pseudogene. CDR3 length: 15 amino acids. The chain's CDR3 is CASSKGTNPPYEQYF. Written as DNA, the CDR3 is TGTGCCAGCAGCAAGGGGACAAATCCCCCCTACGAGCAGTACTTC.

The table lists this clonotype with a few counts. V usage is TRBV12-3 or TRBV12-4 and J usage is TRBJ2-1; 9 positions match TRBD2. Trimming cost V 4 bases and J 14 bases; bases outside gene matches: 15. The CDR3 spans 15 residues. The chain's CDR3 is CASSSPGLATMMEFF. CDR3 coding DNA: TGTGCCAGCAGTTCTCCGGGACTAGCTACAATGATGGAGTTCTTC.

In its sample, this clonotype was seen many times. V and J are TRBV29-1 and TRBJ2-1; 10 bases are a match to TRBD2. The J segment lost 2 bases and the V segment lost 6 bases, leaving 13 bases of the junction unmatched. The CDR3 contains 17 residues. Germline CDR1 reads SQVTM; CDR2 reads ANQGSEA. The CDR3 DNA sequence: TGCAGCGTGCCCGGGCTAGCGGGAGACGGGGCCTACAATGAGCAGTTCTTC. Translation gives CSVPGLAGDGAYNEQFF.

This chain links TRBV20-1 with TRBJ2-6, with 7 bases identical to TRBD1. Germline CDR1 reads DFQATT; CDR2 reads SNEGSKA (reference sequence). V shed 6 bases, J shed 2 bases, and the junction held 4 bases outside the gene matches. The length of the CDR3 is 14 residues. CDR3: CSAPDRAGANVLTF. CDR3 coding DNA: TGCAGTGCACCTGACAGGGCTGGGGCCAACGTCCTGACTTTC.

A few counts support this clonotype. The CDR3 here is CSANRGQGVDQPQHF. In DNA, the CDR3 is TGCAGTGCCAATCGCGGACAGGGGGTCGATCAGCCCCAGCATTTT. The chain joins TRBV20-1 to TRBJ1-5, with 10 bases identical to TRBD1. This CDR3 has 15 amino acids. The ends lost 6 bases at V and 5 bases at J; junction bases unmatched: 10. Per the germline V gene, CDR1 is DFQATT and CDR2 is SNEGSKA (reference sequence).

The V and J genes are TRBV12-3 or TRBV12-4 and TRBJ2-7, with D hard to call. The CDR3 length is 11 residues. V shed 6 bases and J shed 5 bases, with 8 bases lying between them. The CDR3 spells CASSSLDEQYF. The CDR3 coding sequence is TGTGCCAGCAGCTCCCTTGACGAGCAGTACTTC.